A single sample gave rise to the 20 T cell receptor beta chains below, sequenced in a study of CD8 T cells in ankylosing spondylitis. MiXCR was run by TCRdb on the 5' RACE reads, yielding one entry per CDR3 protein. The data show more than 35,000 distinct CDR3 sequences, 4.5% to 6% seen once. Sequences were obtained from blood, either unsorted or a sorted T cell fraction (not recorded which). The receptor set was obtained from a male donor with ankylosing spondylitis or in good health (not recorded which).

This clonotype came up many times. The chain carries TRBV7-8 and TRBJ2-3; 10 bases are shared with TRBD2. The CDR3 is 14 residues long. The V and J ends lost 8 bases and 1 base, in that order; junction bases with no gene match: 3. Germline CDR1 reads SGHVS; CDR2 reads FQNEAQ. Here the CDR3 DNA reads TGTGCCAGCCTTACTAGCGGGGGCACAGATACGCAGTATTTT. This sequence encodes CASLTSGGTDTQYF.

The sample holds many counts of this clonotype. This rearrangement joins TRBV6-5 to TRBJ1-2; 7 bases map to TRBD1. Per the germline V gene, CDR1 is MNHEY and CDR2 is SVGAGI. The ends lost 3 bases at V and 3 bases at J; junction bases unmatched: 7. CDR3 size: 15 residues. In DNA form, the CDR3 reads TGTGCCAGCAGTTATCGACAGGGTTTAGACTATGGCTACACCTTC. Its protein product is CASSYRQGLDYGYTF.

This clonotype was seen many times. V gene TRBV5-1 combines with J gene TRBJ2-5; the match to TRBD2 covers 8 bases. CDR1 SGHRS and CDR2 YFSETQ come from the germline V gene. CDR3 length: 13 amino acids. V trimming: 2 bases; J trimming: 5 bases; junction bases outside the gene matches: 2. CDR3 DNA: TGCGCCAGCAGCTTTAGCGGGATGGAGACCCAGTACTTC. Encoded protein: CASSFSGMETQYF.

The sample holds many counts of this clonotype. The CDR3 region has the DNA TGCGCCAGCAGCCTGCCGGGACAGGGATACAATGAGCAGTTCTTC. Translation gives CASSLPGQGYNEQFF. V gene TRBV4-1 combines with J gene TRBJ2-1; TRBD1 aligns across 9 bases. With V trimmed by 4 bases and J by 4 bases, 5 bases remained unmatched. This CDR3 spans 15 amino acids. Per the germline V gene, CDR1 is MGHRA and CDR2 is YSYEKL.

The table lists this clonotype with many counts. The chain recombines TRBV24-1 with TRBJ2-3; no clear D gene. Germline loops: CDR1 KGHDR, CDR2 SFDVKD. V gave up 11 bases and J gave up 2 bases, with 13 bases separating them. The CDR3 covers 13 residues. DNA for the CDR3: TGTGCCATCCTCGACCATGACACAGATACGCAGTATTTT. Translating it yields CAILDHDTDTQYF.

In this sample, this clonotype turned up many times. The gene calls are TRBV5-1 and TRBJ1-1; no reliable D call. The CDR3 spans 15 residues. CDR1 is SGHRS and CDR2 is YFSETQ in the germline V gene. Trimming took off 0 bases at V and 0 bases at J, with 9 bases between the two ends. In DNA form, the CDR3 reads TGCGCCAGCAGCTTGGGAGGGCAGCTGAACACTGAAGCTTTCTTT. It codes for CASSLGGQLNTEAFF. The complete variable domain, with remaining parts taken from reference TRBV5-1 and TRBJ1-1, reads KAGVTQTPRYLIKTRGQQVTLSCSPISGHRSVSWYQQTPGQGLQFLFEYFSETQRNKGNFPGRFSGRQFSNSRSEMNVSTLELGDSALYLCASSLGGQLNTEAFFGQGTRLTVV.

In this sample, this clonotype turned up many times. The rearrangement joins TRBV6-5 to TRBJ1-6, with 8 nucleotides matching TRBD1. Trimming at V came to 5 bases and at J to 6 bases, leaving 12 bases not matched to a gene. In germline, CDR1 is MNHEY, CDR2 SVGAGI. The CDR3 length is 17 residues. The CDR3 reads CASSLLGRGHRNSPLHF. In DNA form, the CDR3 reads TGTGCCAGCAGTCTCCTAGGCAGGGGGCATCGTAATTCACCCCTCCACTTT.

By share, this clonotype counts as large. This chain joins TRBV3-1 and TRBJ2-2; 10 bases are shared with TRBD2. The CDR3 totals 18 residues. The trim removed 6 bases at V and 2 bases at J, leaving 12 bases unmatched. Germline V gene lookup returns CDR1 LGHDT and CDR2 YNNKEL (reference sequence). The CDR3 sequence is CASRPTGTSDINTGELFF. The CDR3 coding sequence is TGTGCCAGCAGGCCTACCGGGACTAGCGATATAAACACCGGGGAGCTGTTTTTT.

V is TRBV19 and J is TRBJ1-5; 8 bases are shared with TRBD1. The V and J ends lost 7 bases and 3 bases, in that order; junction bases with no gene match: 8. The CDR3 extends over 15 amino acids. The germline CDR1 and CDR2 sequences are LNHDA and SQIVND (reference sequence). CDR3 nucleotides: TGTGCCAGTATGTCGGACAGGGTGATCAATCAGCCCCAGCATTTT. Translating it yields CASMSDRVINQPQHF.

At least ten counts were recorded for this clonotype. The V call is TRBV20-1, the J call TRBJ2-1; the D gene could be TRBD1 or TRBD2 (6 bases each). Germline V lookup: CDR1 DFQATT, CDR2 SNEGSKA (reference sequence). V lost 6 bases and J lost 9, with 15 bases in between. The length of the CDR3 is 12 residues. The CDR3 DNA reads as TGCAGTGCCGGACAGCGGGTAACTGAGCAGTTCTTC. Translating it yields CSAGQRVTEQFF.

This clonotype was seen repeatedly, ten times or more. The rearrangement links TRBV5-5 to TRBJ2-3, with D perhaps given as TRBD1 or TRBD2 (6 bases each). Germline-derived CDR1 and CDR2 are SGHKS and YYEKEE (reference sequence). The CDR3 runs to 16 residues. Trimming removed 4 bases at V and 2 bases at J, with 17 bases between. The CDR3 DNA sequence: TGTGCCAGCAGCCAAGATACGGGGGCCCCCACAGATACGCAGTATTTT. Amino acid sequence: CASSQDTGAPTDTQYF.

This clonotype was detected ten times or more. The V and J genes are TRBV6-2 or TRBV6-3 and TRBJ1-5, with no clear D. Per the germline V gene, CDR1 is MNHEY and CDR2 is SVGEGT. There are 14 residues in the CDR3. V was pared by 5 bases and J by 6 bases, with 14 bases between. CDR3: CASSLPTSSQPQHF. The CDR3 region has the DNA TGTGCCAGCAGTCTGCCGACTTCTTCTCAGCCCCAGCATTTT.

This clonotype was seen repeatedly, ten times or more. The V and J genes are TRBV6-1 and TRBJ1-1; D possibly corresponds to TRBD1 (6 bases). Trimming took off 5 bases at V and 5 bases at J, with 15 bases between the two ends. The length of the CDR3 is 14 residues. Germline V gives CDR1 MNHNS, CDR2 SASEGT. The CDR3 region is CASSPQGIWTEAFF. Written as DNA, the CDR3 is TGTGCCAGCAGTCCCCAGGGGATCTGGACTGAAGCTTTCTTT.

The table lists this clonotype with many counts. V usage is TRBV7-2 and J usage is TRBJ1-2; no firm D call. The length of the CDR3 is 13 residues. The germline V and J ends were trimmed by 5 bases and 1 base, with 8 bases remaining between them. Germline CDR1 SGHTA, CDR2 FQGNSA. CDR3 sequence reads: CASSPGRNYGYTF. The CDR3 coding sequence is TGTGCCAGCAGCCCCGGACGTAACTATGGCTACACCTTC.

This clonotype was counted many times. The V gene is TRBV24-1, the J gene TRBJ2-1; D unresolved. CDR1 KGHDR and CDR2 SFDVKD come from the germline V gene. There are 17 residues in the CDR3. The V gene lost 0 bases and the J gene lost 2 bases, with 13 bases spanning the gap. The CDR3 DNA reads as TGTGCCACCAGTGATTTGAGTAGCCCTAATACCTACAATGAGCAGTTCTTC. Translated: CATSDLSSPNTYNEQFF.

This clonotype was found many times. This rearrangement joins TRBV20-1 to TRBJ2-3; unclear D gene. Germline-derived CDR1 and CDR2 are DFQATT and SNEGSKA (reference sequence). The CDR3 loop spans 12 amino acids. V was trimmed by 5 bases and J by 4 bases, leaving 10 bases between them. For the CDR3, the DNA is TGCAGTGCTCCTCCCCAGTCAGATACGCAGTATTTT. As protein: CSAPPQSDTQYF.

This clonotype was recorded many times. The rearrangement uses TRBV7-2 and TRBJ1-1; unclear D gene. The CDR3 sequence is 15 residues long. From germline, CDR1 is SGHTA and CDR2 FQGNSA. The V and J ends lost 5 bases and 1 base respectively, with 14 bases between them. The CDR3 here is CASSAHPGENTEAFF. The CDR3 coding sequence is TGTGCCAGCAGCGCACACCCCGGGGAGAACACTGAAGCTTTCTTT.

This clonotype was detected many times. This chain uses TRBV28 with TRBJ2-2; perhaps TRBD1 as D (5 bases). Trimming stripped 2 bases from V and 4 bases from J, with 14 bases between. The CDR3 has 16 amino acids. CDR1 is MDHEN, CDR2 SYDVKM, per germline. The CDR3 is CASSLQRWGPTGELFF. In nucleotides, the CDR3 is TGTGCCAGCAGTTTACAGAGGTGGGGCCCCACCGGGGAGCTGTTTTTT.

This clonotype was counted at least ten times. The gene calls are TRBV2 and TRBJ2-1, with 9 positions matching TRBD2. Trimming took 3 bases from V and 2 from J; bases not matched to a gene: 5. Germline values: CDR1 SNHLY, CDR2 FYNNEI. CDR3 length: 16 residues. CDR3 in amino acids: CASSEVASGTYNEQFF. CDR3 in DNA: TGTGCCAGCAGTGAGGTGGCTAGCGGGACCTACAATGAGCAGTTCTTC. Complete variable domain (other parts from reference TRBV2 and TRBJ2-1): EPEVTQTPSHQVTQMGQEVILRCVPISNHLYFYWYRQILGQKVEFLVSFYNNEISEKSEIFDDQFSVERPDGSNFTLKIRSTKLEDSAMYFCASSEVASGTYNEQFFGPGTRLTVL.

This clonotype was detected many times. V and J are TRBV3-1 and TRBJ2-1; 10 nucleotides match TRBD2. Germline V gene data show CDR1 as LGHDT and CDR2 as YNNKEL (reference sequence). V trimming: 3 bases; J trimming: 6 bases; junction bases outside the gene matches: 5. This CDR3 spans 15 amino acids. The CDR3 sequence: CASSQLPSGSNEQFF. The DNA for the CDR3 is TGTGCCAGCAGCCAGTTGCCTAGCGGGAGCAATGAGCAGTTCTTC.